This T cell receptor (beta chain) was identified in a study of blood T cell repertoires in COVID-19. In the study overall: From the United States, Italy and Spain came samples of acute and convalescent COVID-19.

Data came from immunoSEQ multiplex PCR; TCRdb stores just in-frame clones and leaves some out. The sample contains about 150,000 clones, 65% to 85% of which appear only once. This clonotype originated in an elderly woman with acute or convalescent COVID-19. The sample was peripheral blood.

DNA for the CDR3: TGTGCCAGCTCACCCCGGGGGACCGGGGCCAACGTCCTGACTTTC. Amino acid sequence: CASSPRGTGANVLTF. The J gene is TRBJ2-6, the V gene TRBV18, with a possible D match to TRBD2 (6 bases). The CDR3 spans 15 residues. Germline assignment: CDR1 KGHSH and CDR2 LQKENI. V was shortened by 3 bases and J by 4 bases, with 10 bases between the two germline ends.